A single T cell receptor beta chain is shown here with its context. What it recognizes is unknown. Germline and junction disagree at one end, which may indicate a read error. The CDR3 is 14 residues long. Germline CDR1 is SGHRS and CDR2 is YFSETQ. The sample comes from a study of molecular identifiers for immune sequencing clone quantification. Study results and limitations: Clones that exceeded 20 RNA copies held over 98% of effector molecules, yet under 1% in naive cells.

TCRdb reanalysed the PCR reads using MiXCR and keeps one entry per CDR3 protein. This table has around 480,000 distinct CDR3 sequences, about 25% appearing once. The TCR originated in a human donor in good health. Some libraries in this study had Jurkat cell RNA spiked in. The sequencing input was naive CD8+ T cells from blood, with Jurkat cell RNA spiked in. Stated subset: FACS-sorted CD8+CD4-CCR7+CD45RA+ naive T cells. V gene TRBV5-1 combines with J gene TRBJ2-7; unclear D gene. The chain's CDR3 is CVSLKSQSSYEQYF. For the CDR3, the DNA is TGCGTCAGCTTAAAGTCGCAGAGCTCCTACGAGCAGTACTTC.